This T cell receptor beta chain was identified during a study of early T cells in non-severe SARS-CoV-2 infection. The table lists this clonotype with many counts. Per the germline V gene, CDR1 is SEHNR and CDR2 is FQNEAQ (reference sequence). CDR3 length: 14 amino acids. V lost 5 bases and J lost 7; bases outside the gene matches: 6. TCRdb reanalysed the 5' RACE reads using MiXCR and keeps one entry per CDR3 protein. The sample has more than 20,000 distinct CDR3 sequences, 4% to 4.5% seen once. Sequenced input: whole blood. The sequence was collected from an adult who was a healthcare worker with PCR-confirmed SARS-CoV-2 infection or an uninfected control (not recorded which). The chain is built from TRBV7-9 and TRBJ1-4; 8 bases are shared with TRBD1. The CDR3: CASSGRQGSEKLFF. The DNA of the CDR3 is TGTGCCAGCAGCGGTCGACAGGGGTCTGAAAAACTGTTTTTT.